This is a list of T cell receptor beta chains from one sample in a study of blood T cells in healthy people across ages. TCRdb redid the calling of the 5' RACE reads with MiXCR, one entry per CDR3 protein. Found here are more than 900,000 distinct CDR3 sequences, roughly a quarter of them singletons; the top ten hold less than 0.75%. Separately, the same data were catalogued under a study of T cells of mothers and their children.

Sequenced material: blood. Source of these receptors: a girl aged 2 to 9 in good health. The CDR3 runs from the conserved cysteine through the conserved F or W. The D gene is left open where the match is weak. Expanded clones get a size class; other rows say once, few or many, or leave the size out.

V gene	J gene	clone size	D gene	CDR3 protein	CDR3 DNA
TRBV28	TRBJ2-1	few	-	CASSFSHIGPGEQFF	TGTGCCAGCAGTTTTTCCCATATCGGTCCCGGTGAGCAGTTCTTC
TRBV7-9	TRBJ2-3	few	-	CASSYTPGQADTQYF	TGTGCCAGCAGCTATACCCCGGGACAAGCGGATACGCAGTATTTT
TRBV29-1	TRBJ2-7	once	-	CSAQGGGRLYEQYF	TGCAGCGCTCAGGGGGGCGGCCGCCTCTACGAGCAGTACTTC
TRBV7-9	TRBJ1-1	few	-	CASSLLEGVETEAFF	TGTGCCAGCAGCTTATTAGAGGGGGTGGAGACTGAAGCTTTCTTT
TRBV4-3	TRBJ1-1	-	-	CASSQSKAMNTEAFF	TGCGCCAGCAGCCAAAGTAAAGCGATGAACACTGAAGCTTTCTTT
TRBV7-2	TRBJ1-1	few	-	CASSQPGPRKTEAFF	TGTGCCAGCAGCCAACCGGGACCGAGGAAAACTGAAGCTTTCTTT
TRBV20-1	TRBJ2-2	-	TRBD2	CSARDWASGKDTGELFF	TGCAGTGCTAGAGATTGGGCTAGCGGGAAAGACACCGGGGAGCTGTTTTTT
TRBV7-6	TRBJ2-2	few	-	CASSSWRGAGRTGELFF	TGTGCCAGCAGCTCGTGGAGGGGAGCAGGGAGAACCGGGGAGCTGTTTTTT
TRBV14	TRBJ2-1	-	-	CASSPVKANIEQFF	TGTGCCAGCAGCCCTGTAAAAGCTAACATTGAGCAGTTCTTC
TRBV7-9	TRBJ2-7	few	-	CASSLVGGGPPLVHEQYF	TGTGCCAGCAGCTTAGTTGGGGGTGGCCCCCCCTTGGTCCACGAGCAGTACTTC
TRBV20-1	TRBJ2-3	-	-	CSAPWPNGHSDTQYF	TGCAGTGCTCCATGGCCCAACGGTCACTCAGATACGCAGTATTTT
TRBV12-3/TRBV12-4	TRBJ2-1	-	TRBD2	CASSQGTSVGVYNEQFF	TGTGCCAGCAGTCAGGGGACTAGTGTAGGGGTTTACAATGAGCAGTTCTTC
TRBV11-1	TRBJ2-1	-	-	CASSIFRTWNNEQFF	TGTGCCAGCAGCATATTTCGGACGTGGAACAATGAGCAGTTCTTC
TRBV5-4	TRBJ2-7	many	TRBD2	CASSHLAGGPGEQYF	TGTGCCAGCAGTCATCTAGCGGGAGGGCCAGGCGAGCAGTACTTC
TRBV2	TRBJ2-1	-	TRBD2	CAIERESYNEQFF	TGTGCCATCGAGCGGGAGTCCTACAATGAGCAGTTCTTC
TRBV19	TRBJ1-2	-	TRBD1	CASSRTGGSGYTF	TGTGCCAGTAGTCGTACAGGGGGCAGTGGCTACACCTTC
TRBV20-1	TRBJ2-3	few	TRBD2	CSATLAGGPGTDTQYF	TGCAGTGCTACCCTAGCGGGAGGGCCGGGCACAGATACGCAGTATTTT
TRBV19	TRBJ2-7	-	-	CAGPYEQYF	TGTGCCGGCCCTTACGAGCAGTACTTC
TRBV13	TRBJ2-2	-	-	CASSPQRDTGELFF	TGTGCCAGCAGTCCCCAGCGGGACACCGGGGAGCTGTTCTTT
TRBV12-3/TRBV12-4	TRBJ2-7	-	TRBD2	CASSFTAGNTYEQYF	TGTGCCAGCAGTTTCACAGCGGGGAACACCTACGAGCAGTACTTC
TRBV4-2	TRBJ2-5	-	TRBD1	CASSQDGSGGETQYF	TGTGCCAGCAGCCAAGATGGGTCAGGGGGCGAGACCCAGTACTTC
TRBV29-1	TRBJ2-7	-	-	CSVDAGVTGEQYF	TGCAGCGTTGACGCAGGCGTCACAGGGGAGCAGTACTTC
TRBV20-1	TRBJ2-1	-	-	CSASRGGTDEQFF	TGCAGTGCTAGTAGGGGGGGAACGGATGAGCAGTTCTTC
TRBV3-1	TRBJ2-5	few	TRBD2	CASSQDHAGGRETQYF	TGTGCCAGCAGCCAAGATCACGCGGGGGGGCGGGAGACCCAGTACTTC
TRBV9	TRBJ2-1	-	TRBD2	CASTTGGGLAGSDEQFF	TGTGCCAGCACCACAGGGGGGGGACTAGCGGGATCGGATGAGCAGTTCTTC
TRBV5-1	TRBJ2-7	few	-	CASSLSSTAPWEQYF	TGCGCCAGCAGCCTATCATCGACAGCCCCGTGGGAGCAGTACTTC